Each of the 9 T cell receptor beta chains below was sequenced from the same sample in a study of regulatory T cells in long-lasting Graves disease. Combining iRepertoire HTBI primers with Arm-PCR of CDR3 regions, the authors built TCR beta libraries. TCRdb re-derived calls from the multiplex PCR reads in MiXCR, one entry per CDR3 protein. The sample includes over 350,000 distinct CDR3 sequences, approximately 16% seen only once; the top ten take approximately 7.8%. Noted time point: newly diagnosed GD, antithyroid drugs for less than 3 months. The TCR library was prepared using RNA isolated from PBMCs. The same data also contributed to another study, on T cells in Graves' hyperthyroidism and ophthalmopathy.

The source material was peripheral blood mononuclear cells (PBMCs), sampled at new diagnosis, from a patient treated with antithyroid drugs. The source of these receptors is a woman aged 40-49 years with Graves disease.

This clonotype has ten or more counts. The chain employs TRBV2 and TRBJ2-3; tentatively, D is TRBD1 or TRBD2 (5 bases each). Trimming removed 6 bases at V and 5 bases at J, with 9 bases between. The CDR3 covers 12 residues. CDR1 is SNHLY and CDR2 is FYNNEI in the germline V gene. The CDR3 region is CASRGEIDTQYF. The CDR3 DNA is TGTGCCAGCAGGGGGGAGATAGATACGCAGTATTTT.

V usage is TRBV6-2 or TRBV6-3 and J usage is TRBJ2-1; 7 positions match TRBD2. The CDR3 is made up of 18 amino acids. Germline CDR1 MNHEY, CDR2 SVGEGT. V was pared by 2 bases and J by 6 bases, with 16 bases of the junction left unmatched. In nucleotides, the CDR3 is TGTGCCAGCAGTTACGGGGGGGGAGGAGGGCTTATTCGCAATGAGCAGTTCTTC. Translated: CASSYGGGGGLIRNEQFF.

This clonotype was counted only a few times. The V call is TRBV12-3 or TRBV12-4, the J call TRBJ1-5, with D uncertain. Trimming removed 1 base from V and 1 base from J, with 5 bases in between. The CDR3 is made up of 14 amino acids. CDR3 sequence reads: CASSLVWSNQPQHF. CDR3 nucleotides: TGTGCCAGCAGTTTAGTCTGGAGCAATCAGCCCCAGCATTTT.

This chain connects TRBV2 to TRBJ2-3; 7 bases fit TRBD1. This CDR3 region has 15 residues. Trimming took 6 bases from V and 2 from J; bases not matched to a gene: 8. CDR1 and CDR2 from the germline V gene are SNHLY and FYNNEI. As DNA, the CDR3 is TGTGCCAGCAGGGCCCGGGACAGCCTCACAGATACGCAGTATTTT. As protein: CASRARDSLTDTQYF.

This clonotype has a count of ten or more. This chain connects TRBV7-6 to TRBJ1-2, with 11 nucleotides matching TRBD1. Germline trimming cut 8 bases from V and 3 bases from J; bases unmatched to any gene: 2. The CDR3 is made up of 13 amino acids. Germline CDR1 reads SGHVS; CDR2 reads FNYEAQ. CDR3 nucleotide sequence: TGTGCCAGCGGACAGGGGGCGGACTATGGCTACACCTTC. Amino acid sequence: CASGQGADYGYTF.

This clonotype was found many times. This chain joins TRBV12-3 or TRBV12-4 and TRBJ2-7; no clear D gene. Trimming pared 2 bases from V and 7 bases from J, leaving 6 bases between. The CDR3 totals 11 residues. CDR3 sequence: CASSLREEQYF. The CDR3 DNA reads TGTGCCAGCAGTTTAAGAGAAGAGCAGTACTTC.

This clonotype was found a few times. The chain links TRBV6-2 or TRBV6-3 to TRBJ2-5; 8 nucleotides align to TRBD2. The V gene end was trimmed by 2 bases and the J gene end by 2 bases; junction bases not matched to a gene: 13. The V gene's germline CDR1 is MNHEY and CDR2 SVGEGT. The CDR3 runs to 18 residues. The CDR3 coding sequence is TGTGCCAGCAGTTACCAACCCCTAGGTCTAGCGGGTCAAGAGACCCAGTACTTC. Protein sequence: CASSYQPLGLAGQETQYF.

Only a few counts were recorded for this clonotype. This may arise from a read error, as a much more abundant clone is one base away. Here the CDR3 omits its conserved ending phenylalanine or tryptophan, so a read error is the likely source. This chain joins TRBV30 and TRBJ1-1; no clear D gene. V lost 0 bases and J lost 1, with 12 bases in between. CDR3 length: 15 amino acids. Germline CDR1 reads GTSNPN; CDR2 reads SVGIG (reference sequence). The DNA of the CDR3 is TGTGCCTGGAGTGTAGGGTTCAGGTCGAACACTGAAGCTTTCCTT. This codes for CAWSVGFRSNTEAFL.

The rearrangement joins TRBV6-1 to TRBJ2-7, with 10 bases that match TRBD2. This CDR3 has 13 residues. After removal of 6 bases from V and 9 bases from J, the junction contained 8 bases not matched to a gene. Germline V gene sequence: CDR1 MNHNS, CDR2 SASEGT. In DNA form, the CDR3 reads TGTGCCAGCAGGAAGCGGGAGGGCCCATGGCAGTACTTC. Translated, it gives CASRKREGPWQYF.